Below are 27 T cell receptor beta chains sequenced from a single sample in a study of STAT3 mutations in large granular lymphocyte leukemia. Study outcomes and limitations: In T-cell large granular lymphocyte leukemia, about half of patients showed multiple immunodominant subclonotypes.

This table comes from immunoSEQ multiplex PCR, and its TCRdb copy is limited to in-frame clones, with some not included. The table has some 17,000 clones, 84% seen once; the top ten hold roughly 9%. For these TCRs, the target antigens are not known. Material for sequencing was peripheral blood mononuclear cells. The receptor source for this set is a man in his fifties or sixties with T-cell large granular lymphocyte leukemia. Some clones in this sample may be carry-over from other donors' samples.

J is TRBJ2-5 and V is TRBV10-3; TRBD2 matches at 14 bases. The germline V gene has CDR1 ENHRY and CDR2 SYGVKD. This CDR3 is 13 amino acids long. V shed 8 bases and J 4 bases; nucleotides not matched to a gene: 0. The CDR3 DNA sequence: TGTGCCATCGGGACTAGCGGGAGAGAGACCCAGTACTTC. Protein: CAIGTSGRETQYF.

This clone came up once. This chain uses TRBV7-9 with TRBJ2-5; weak D call: TRBD2 (7 bases). The V gene's germline CDR1 is SEHNR and CDR2 FQNEAQ (reference sequence). The length of the CDR3 is 15 residues. Between the trimmed V and J ends, which lost 4 bases and 3 bases, there was a span of 15 bases. The CDR3 is CASSYTGGLEETQYF. The DNA for the CDR3 is TGTGCCAGCAGCTACACCGGGGGGCTGGAAGAGACCCAGTACTTC. Together with reference TRBV7-9 and TRBJ2-5, the CDR3 gives the full variable domain: DTGVSQNPRHKITKRGQNVTFRCDPISEHNRLYWYRQTLGQGPEFLTYFQNEAQLEKSRLLSDRFSAERPKGSFSTLEIQRTEQGDSAMYLCASSYTGGLEETQYFGPGTRLLVL.

CDR3 protein: CAWSVLGGRWNEQFF. In DNA, the CDR3 is TGTGCCTGGAGTGTACTTGGTGGGAGGTGGAATGAGCAGTTCTTC. The genes are TRBV30 and TRBJ2-1; D might be TRBD2 (6 bases). The CDR3 has 15 residues. Germline-derived CDR1 and CDR2 are GTSNPN and SVGIG (reference sequence). Between the trimmed V and J ends, which lost 0 bases and 7 bases, there was a span of 16 bases.

A single count supports this clone. This chain joins TRBV5-4 and TRBJ2-3, with 10 bases lining up with TRBD2. CDR3 length equals 16 residues. Unmatched junction bases numbered 3, after V lost 2 bases and J lost 0 bases. From germline, CDR1 is SGHNT and CDR2 YYREEE (reference sequence). CDR3 sequence: CASSLLAGRSTDTQYF. As DNA, the CDR3 is TGTGCCAGCAGCTTACTAGCGGGACGAAGCACAGATACGCAGTATTTT.

DNA of the CDR3: TGTGCCAGCAGCTTGGAGGGAGCGGGAGGGTCTTACGAGCAGTACTTC. Protein sequence: CASSLEGAGGSYEQYF. The chain employs TRBV5-4 and TRBJ2-7, with 10 bases fitting TRBD2. V lost 0 bases, J lost 4 bases, and 7 bases stayed unmatched. The CDR3 covers 16 residues. The germline gives CDR1 SGHNT, CDR2 YYREEE (reference sequence).

The rearrangement links TRBV5-6 to TRBJ2-1; D is possibly TRBD1 (7 bases). This CDR3 spans 15 amino acids. CDR1 SGHDT and CDR2 YYEEEE come from the germline V gene. The ends were cut back, 4 bases at V and 5 bases at J, with 16 bases in the middle. The CDR3 region has the DNA TGTGCCAGCAGCCGTTCAGGGGGGCCTAACAATGAGCAGTTCTTC. This codes for CASSRSGGPNNEQFF.

This clone was observed a handful of times. The genes are TRBV5-1 and TRBJ2-3, with 10 bases lining up with TRBD2. The CDR3 contains 19 residues. The germline CDR1 and CDR2 sequences are SGHRS and YFSETQ. Trimming cost V 0 bases and J 3 bases; bases outside gene matches: 13. The DNA for the CDR3 is TGCGCCAGCAGCTTGGCCCCGGCTCTAGCGGGAGTAGGTACAGATACGCAGTATTTT. Protein: CASSLAPALAGVGTDTQYF.

This chain uses TRBV9 with TRBJ2-1; TRBD2 matches 10 bases. The CDR3 loop spans 15 amino acids. Germline V gene lookup returns CDR1 SGDLS and CDR2 YYNGEE. Trimming cost V 0 bases and J 12 bases; bases outside gene matches: 9. The CDR3 here is CASSVESSGGRGQFF. CDR3 coding DNA: TGTGCCAGCAGCGTAGAGTCTAGCGGGGGCCGGGGGCAGTTCTTC.

The V call is TRBV9, the J call TRBJ2-5; D is unresolved. With 3 bases removed from V and 4 bases from J, the gap between germline ends came to 10 bases. The CDR3 is 13 residues long. Germline V gene lookup returns CDR1 SGDLS and CDR2 YYNGEE. For the CDR3, the DNA is TGTGCCAGCAGCGCGTCCCGTGGAGAGACCCAGTACTTC. It translates to CASSASRGETQYF.

The chain is built from TRBV11-2 and TRBJ2-3, with 8 nucleotides matching TRBD2. CDR1 is SGHAT, CDR2 FQNNGV, per germline. V was pared by 2 bases and J by 5 bases, with 9 bases of the junction left unmatched. The CDR3 extends over 16 amino acids. In DNA, the CDR3 is TGTGCCAGCAGCTTAACACGGGGGGGGCCGGGAGATACGCAGTATTTT. This codes for CASSLTRGGPGDTQYF. Looking up the rest from reference TRBV11-2 and TRBJ2-3 gives the full variable domain: EAGVAQSPRYKIIEKRQSVAFWCNPISGHATLYWYQQILGQGPKLLIQFQNNGVVDDSQLPKDRFSAERLKGVDSTLKIQPAKLEDSAVYLCASSLTRGGPGDTQYFGPGTRLTVL.

The chain carries TRBV6-4 and TRBJ2-2, with 10 bases identical to TRBD2. The CDR3 consists of 14 residues. CDR1 is MRHNA and CDR2 is SNTAGT in the germline V gene. After removal of 4 bases from V and 4 bases from J, the junction contained 0 bases not matched to a gene. CDR3 sequence reads: CASSASGSTGELFF. The CDR3 bases are TGTGCCAGCAGTGCTAGCGGGAGCACCGGGGAGCTGTTTTTT.

This clone has a single count. The J gene is TRBJ2-5, the V gene TRBV19; 9 bases are shared with TRBD1. The CDR3 is 14 residues long. V dropped 6 bases and J dropped 1; count of bases not matched to a gene: 3. From germline, CDR1 is LNHDA and CDR2 SQIVND (reference sequence). The CDR3 sequence is CASSTGQGQETQYF. In DNA, the CDR3 is TGTGCCAGTAGCACGGGACAGGGCCAAGAGACCCAGTACTTC.

The chain has TRBV5-1 and TRBJ2-5; 11 nucleotides match TRBD2. CDR1 is SGHRS, CDR2 YFSETQ, per germline. The CDR3 runs 15 residues. The junction had 7 bases not matched to a gene; V was cut back by 4 bases and J by 5 bases. The CDR3, as DNA: TGCGCCAGCAGCATTAGCGGGGGGGCCTTTGAGACCCAGTACTTC. Amino acid sequence: CASSISGGAFETQYF.

The chain is built from TRBV6-1 and TRBJ2-2, with D possibly matching TRBD1 (6 bases). The CDR3 is 15 amino acids. Germline values: CDR1 MNHNS, CDR2 SASEGT. V lost 6 bases, J lost 2 bases, and 13 bases lay in between. CDR3 DNA sequence: TGTGCCAGCAGGGGGGCAGGGACCAACACCGGGGAGCTGTTTTTT. It encodes CASRGAGTNTGELFF.

The chain links TRBV5-6 to TRBJ1-4, with 7 bases matching TRBD1. There are 14 residues in the CDR3. Germline lookup yields CDR1 SGHDT and CDR2 YYEEEE. Unmatched junction bases numbered 6, after V lost 4 bases and J lost 6 bases. The CDR3 nucleotides read TGTGCCAGCAGCCTCGACAGGGTAGATGAAAAACTGTTTTTT. Protein sequence: CASSLDRVDEKLFF.

The chain joins TRBV9 to TRBJ2-3; D may be TRBD2 (5 bases). This CDR3 region has 14 residues. The V gene's germline CDR1 is SGDLS and CDR2 YYNGEE. V was clipped by 4 bases and J by 0 bases, with 9 bases between them. CDR3 in amino acids: CASSPSPSTDTQYF. The CDR3 region has the DNA TGTGCCAGCAGCCCTAGCCCTAGCACAGATACGCAGTATTTT.

J is TRBJ1-2 and V is TRBV4-2; D perhaps matches TRBD1 (5 bases). Germline V CDR1 and CDR2: LGHNA, YNFKEQ. V shed 0 bases and J shed 7 bases, with 18 bases lying between them. The CDR3 has 16 residues. The CDR3 DNA reads as TGTGCCAGCAGCCAAGATCGGGGCGGGGGAGGTGCTGGCTACACCTTC. This codes for CASSQDRGGGGAGYTF.

This sequence joins TRBV14 and TRBJ2-1, with a possible D match to TRBD1 (6 bases). CDR3 size: 14 residues. From germline, CDR1 is SGHDN and CDR2 FVKESK. Trimming took off 4 bases at V and 6 bases at J, with 13 bases between the two ends. The CDR3 spells CASSPLTTGNEQFF. The CDR3 region has the DNA TGTGCCAGCAGCCCCCTCACGACAGGCAATGAGCAGTTCTTC. The full variable domain, its missing parts supplied by reference TRBV14 and TRBJ2-1, is EAGVTQFPSHSVIEKGQTVTLRCDPISGHDNLYWYRRVMGKEIKFLLHFVKESKQDESGMPNNRFLAERTGGTYSTLKVQPAELEDSGVYFCASSPLTTGNEQFFGPGTRLTVL.

The chain combines TRBV5-4 with TRBJ1-4, with a tentative D call TRBD1 (6 bases). V lost 2 bases and J 8 bases, leaving 7 bases between the germline ends. The CDR3 extends over 12 amino acids. From germline, CDR1 is SGHNT and CDR2 YYREEE (reference sequence). CDR3: CASSFRGEKLFF. The CDR3 region has the DNA TGTGCCAGCAGCTTCAGGGGAGAAAAACTGTTTTTT.

The chain uses TRBV4-3 and TRBJ2-3; perhaps D is TRBD1 or TRBD2 (5 bases each). The germline V gene encodes CDR1 LGHNA and CDR2 YSLEER. This CDR3 has 13 amino acids. Trimming removed 1 base from V and 6 bases from J, with 8 bases in between. Written as DNA, the CDR3 is TGCGCCAGCAGCCAAGGTCGGGGCGATACGCAGTATTTT. It codes for CASSQGRGDTQYF.

This sequence joins TRBV29-1 and TRBJ2-1, with D perhaps matching TRBD1 or TRBD2 (5 bases each). Germline assignment: CDR1 SQVTM and CDR2 ANQGSEA. Deletions cut 7 bases from V and 10 bases from J, with 14 bases between. The CDR3 runs 11 residues. The CDR3 loop reads CSAPWGREQFF. The CDR3 DNA sequence: TGCAGCGCCCCCTGGGGGAGAGAGCAGTTCTTC.

A few counts support this clone. The chain recombines TRBV6-6 with TRBJ2-7; 9 nucleotides align to TRBD1. The CDR3 extends over 16 amino acids. V trimming: 8 bases; J trimming: 2 bases; junction bases outside the gene matches: 13. Germline V lookup: CDR1 MNHNY, CDR2 SVGAGI (reference sequence). This chain's CDR3 is CASLKSPGQGPYEQYF. The CDR3 DNA reads TGTGCCAGCCTAAAGTCCCCGGGACAGGGTCCCTACGAGCAGTACTTC.

The J gene is TRBJ1-5, the V gene TRBV27; D call uncertain. From germline, CDR1 is MNHEY and CDR2 SMNVEV (reference sequence). The CDR3 loop spans 13 amino acids. Trimming pared 2 bases from V and 5 bases from J, leaving 7 bases between. The CDR3 DNA is TGTGCCAGCAGTTTAATGAGGGATCAGCCCCAGCATTTT. The encoded protein is CASSLMRDQPQHF.

The CDR3 coding sequence is TGCGCCAGCAGTGATGAAGGAGTAAATTCACCCCTCCACTTT. This translates into CASSDEGVNSPLHF. V is TRBV10-1 and J is TRBJ1-6; D is unresolved. CDR3 length: 14 amino acids. Between the trimmed V and J ends, which lost 3 bases and 7 bases, there was a span of 10 bases. CDR1 is WNHNN, CDR2 SYGVQD, per germline (reference sequence).

The chain has TRBV4-3 and TRBJ1-1; 7 nucleotides match TRBD1. CDR1 and CDR2 (germline): LGHNA, YSLEER. The CDR3 contains 15 residues. The V gene end was trimmed by 4 bases and the J gene end by 0 bases; junction bases not matched to a gene: 5. The CDR3 nucleotides are TGCGCCAGCAGCCGAGGGACAGCCATGAACACTGAAGCTTTCTTT. Protein: CASSRGTAMNTEAFF.

The CDR3 here is CATSGRNSPLHF. The CDR3 DNA sequence: TGTGCCACCTCTGGTCGGAATTCACCCCTCCACTTT. The chain recombines TRBV5-4 with TRBJ1-6; D not certain. From germline, CDR1 is SGHNT and CDR2 YYREEE (reference sequence). The CDR3 extends over 12 amino acids. V lost 9 bases, J lost 7 bases, and 11 bases lay in between.

The gene calls are TRBV18 and TRBJ1-5, with 8 bases fitting TRBD1. CDR1 and CDR2 from the germline V gene are KGHSH and LQKENI. This CDR3 region has 17 residues. The V and J ends lost 4 bases and 1 base, in that order; junction bases with no gene match: 9. The CDR3 coding sequence is TGTGCCAGCTCACAGGACAGGGCGGGTGCGAGCAATCAGCCCCAGCATTTT. Amino acids: CASSQDRAGASNQPQHF.